This T cell receptor (beta chain) was documented in a study of cytomegalovirus exposure and HLA in healthy donors. Whole-study results and caveats: According to the study, 160 or so TCR beta chains were cytomegalovirus-associated. In a later analysis, TCR association rates varied by HLA locus: DRB1 most, HLA-C fewest.

Regarding this clone: Its antigen is undetermined.

Deletions cut 0 bases from V and 1 base from J, with 13 bases between. The CDR3 runs to 16 residues. Germline CDR1 SGHNT, CDR2 YYREEE (reference sequence). The PCR contained 60 Vbeta and 13 Jbeta primers. Assay: immunoSEQ multiplex PCR; the TCRdb copy retains only in-frame clones and omits some. The sample lists about 67,000 clones, approximately 78% occurring once. This clonotype was obtained from a man in his forties in good health and CMV-seronegative. Sequenced material: PBMCs. The chain links TRBV5-4 to TRBJ1-1; D gene uncertain. This chain's CDR3 is CASSLVRRPANTEAFF. Here the CDR3 DNA reads TGTGCCAGCAGCTTGGTACGGAGGCCAGCGAACACTGAAGCTTTCTTT.